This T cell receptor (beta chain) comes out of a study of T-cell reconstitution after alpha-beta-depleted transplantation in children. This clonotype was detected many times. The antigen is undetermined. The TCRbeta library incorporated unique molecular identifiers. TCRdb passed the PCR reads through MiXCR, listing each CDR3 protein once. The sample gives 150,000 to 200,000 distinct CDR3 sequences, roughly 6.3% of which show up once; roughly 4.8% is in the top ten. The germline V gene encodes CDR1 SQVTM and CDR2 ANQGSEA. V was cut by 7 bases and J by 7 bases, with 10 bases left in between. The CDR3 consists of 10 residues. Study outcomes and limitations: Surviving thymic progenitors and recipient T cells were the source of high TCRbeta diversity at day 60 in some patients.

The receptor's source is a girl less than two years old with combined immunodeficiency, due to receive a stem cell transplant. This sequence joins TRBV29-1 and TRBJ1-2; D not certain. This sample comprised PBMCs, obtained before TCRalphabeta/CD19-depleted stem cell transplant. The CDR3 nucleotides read TGCAGCGCGATCAGCGGTGGCTACACCTTC. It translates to CSAISGGYTF.